This T cell receptor (beta chain) is drawn from a study of blood T cell repertoires in COVID-19. CDR1 and CDR2 from the germline V gene are KGHSH and LQKENI. The CDR3 spans 14 residues. V shed 2 bases, J shed 8 bases, and the junction held 5 bases outside the gene matches. Source study methods: Reference gene primer amplification in the assay estimated nucleated cell counts. Sequencing used immunoSEQ multiplex PCR; TCRdb keeps in-frame clones, though not all of them. V and J calls and clone size are as listed in that table; D and trimming were resolved from the DNA. This table holds fewer than 150,000 clones, approximately 83% found once.

The source of this sequence is a human donor in a cohort sampled during active COVID-19. The material sequenced was peripheral blood. The chain couples TRBV18 to TRBJ2-1; 8 nucleotides line up with TRBD1. CDR3 nucleotides: TGTGCCAGCTCACCAGAGACAGGGGTCTATGAGCAGTTCTTC. This sequence encodes CASSPETGVYEQFF.